The 27 T cell receptor beta chains in this list originate from one sample, sequenced in a study of CXCR3-negative and CXCR3-positive naive CD8 T cells. Findings and limits, study-wide: CXCR3-positive naive cells carried more hydrophobic TRB CDR3s than CXCR3-negative ones.

The antigens of these receptors remain unknown. The authors made the TRB cDNA libraries by 5' RACE using UMI labels. For each CDR3 protein, TCRdb gives one entry from its re-call of the 5' RACE reads, without DNA. The sample shows roughly 6,000 distinct CDR3 sequences, and 1.3% to 1.5% sits with its ten largest clones. The sequencing sample was made of naive CXCR3+ CD8+ T cells from blood. Described subset: CD45RO-CCR7+CD27+CD95- naive CD8+ T cells expressing CXCR3 (TNR3+). Every receptor here comes from a human donor in good health. Some clones in this sample may be carry-over from other donors' samples.

The chain's CDR3 is CASSPLAVSYNEQFF. The chain recombines TRBV18 with TRBJ2-1; checking the TCRdb D call of TRBD2 is not possible without DNA. Germline values: CDR1 KGHSH, CDR2 LQKENI. The CDR3 is made up of 15 amino acids. The variable domain in full, with the rest retrieved from reference TRBV18 and TRBJ2-1, is NAGVMQNPRHLVRRRGQEARLRCSPMKGHSHVYWYRQLPEEGLKFMVYLQKENIIDESGMPKERFSAEFPKEGPSILRIQQVVRGDSAAYFCASSPLAVSYNEQFFGPGTRLTVL.

The chain's CDR3 is CASSLVAGHPTGELFF. The chain couples TRBV7-2 to TRBJ2-2; TCRdb's D call, TRBD1, is unchecked because there is no DNA. Germline V gene lookup returns CDR1 SGHTA and CDR2 FQGNSA. This CDR3 is 16 amino acids long.

The V call is TRBV28, the J call TRBJ2-3; the D call from TCRdb, TRBD2, cannot be confirmed without DNA. The germline gives CDR1 MDHEN, CDR2 SYDVKM. This CDR3 is built from 13 residues. CDR3 region: CASSSGLSDTQYF.

Frequency places this clonotype as medium-sized (0.01 to 0.1%). The V call is TRBV29-1, the J call TRBJ1-2. This CDR3 comprises 14 residues. Looked up from germline, CDR1 is SQVTM and CDR2 is ANQGSEA. Here the CDR3 reads CSVVAIGSNYGYTF.

This clonotype is called medium-sized (0.01 to 0.1%) based on its frequency. The rearrangement joins TRBV5-1 to TRBJ1-1. The CDR3 runs to 16 residues. Per germline, CDR1 SGHRS and CDR2 YFSETQ. This CDR3 is CASSLGTFSMNTEAFF.

By frequency, this clonotype registers medium-sized. The chain couples TRBV19 to TRBJ1-5; TCRdb designates TRBD1, a call that cannot be tested without DNA. CDR1 and CDR2 (germline): LNHDA, SQIVND (reference sequence). The length of the CDR3 is 16 residues. The chain's CDR3 is CASRETGEWSNQPQHF.

This chain's CDR3 is CASSLSYTEAFF. J is TRBJ1-1 and V is TRBV7-9. This CDR3 spans 12 amino acids. CDR1 is SEHNR and CDR2 is FQNEAQ in the germline V gene (reference sequence).

The CDR3 loop reads CAIRGTSGLTDTQYF. The V and J genes are TRBV10-3 and TRBJ2-3; TCRdb names TRBD2, which stays unverified in the absence of DNA. Germline loops: CDR1 ENHRY, CDR2 SYGVKD. The CDR3 loop spans 15 amino acids.

The chain recombines TRBV5-6 with TRBJ1-1. Germline CDR1 is SGHDT and CDR2 is YYEEEE. The CDR3 is 15 residues long. CDR3 sequence reads: CASSLFIGGFTEAFF.

The chain has TRBV5-1 and TRBJ1-1. From germline, CDR1 is SGHRS and CDR2 YFSETQ. This CDR3 contains 15 residues. The CDR3 protein is CASSLNVPSATEAFF. The whole variable domain, filled in from reference TRBV5-1 and TRBJ1-1, reads KAGVTQTPRYLIKTRGQQVTLSCSPISGHRSVSWYQQTPGQGLQFLFEYFSETQRNKGNFPGRFSGRQFSNSRSEMNVSTLELGDSALYLCASSLNVPSATEAFFGQGTRLTVV.

By frequency, this clonotype is medium-sized (0.01 to 0.1%). V is TRBV7-2 and J is TRBJ2-7; TCRdb's assignment of TRBD2 cannot be checked, as there is no DNA. Germline V gives CDR1 SGHTA, CDR2 FQGNSA. The CDR3 has 13 amino acids. Here the CDR3 reads CASSLEGAYEQYF.

By frequency, this clonotype registers medium-sized. The CDR3 here is CASSLASMNTEAFF. V usage is TRBV5-1 and J usage is TRBJ1-1. This CDR3 has 14 residues. Germline V gene data show CDR1 as SGHRS and CDR2 as YFSETQ. Variable domain in full (rest from reference TRBV5-1 and TRBJ1-1): KAGVTQTPRYLIKTRGQQVTLSCSPISGHRSVSWYQQTPGQGLQFLFEYFSETQRNKGNFPGRFSGRQFSNSRSEMNVSTLELGDSALYLCASSLASMNTEAFFGQGTRLTVV.

This sequence joins TRBV29-1 and TRBJ1-1. CDR3 length: 12 residues. Germline loops: CDR1 SQVTM, CDR2 ANQGSEA. The CDR3 reads CSVLPMNTEAFF.

This clonotype counts as medium-sized (0.01 to 0.1%) by frequency. The chain uses TRBV12-3 or TRBV12-4 and TRBJ1-1; absent DNA, TCRdb's TRBD1 call cannot be checked. The CDR3 is 12 amino acids. CDR3 amino acids: CASSPLVEGAFF.

This clonotype registers medium-sized (0.01 to 0.1%) by frequency. The gene calls are TRBV20-1 and TRBJ2-7. The CDR3 sequence is 12 residues long. Germline-derived CDR1 and CDR2 are DFQATT and SNEGSKA (reference sequence). CDR3 protein: CSAQTEYYEQYF.

This clonotype shows up as medium-sized (0.01 to 0.1%) by frequency. The V call is TRBV29-1, the J call TRBJ2-3. Germline lookup yields CDR1 SQVTM and CDR2 ANQGSEA. CDR3 length: 14 residues. CDR3 sequence reads: CSVEDLTGTDTQYF.

Judged by frequency, this clonotype is medium-sized (0.01 to 0.1%). This chain uses TRBV20-1 with TRBJ1-5; as DNA is missing, the TRBD1 call by TCRdb cannot be tested. This CDR3 has 16 amino acids. Germline V lookup: CDR1 DFQATT, CDR2 SNEGSKA (reference sequence). The CDR3 loop reads CSANPDRGRSNQPQHF.

This chain links TRBV29-1 with TRBJ2-7; TCRdb reports TRBD1, a call that lacks DNA to check it against. CDR1 SQVTM and CDR2 ANQGSEA come from the germline V gene. This CDR3 region has 14 residues. CDR3 region: CSVGWGQGGDEQYF.

By frequency, this clonotype is medium-sized. The rearrangement uses TRBV29-1 and TRBJ1-2; TCRdb reports TRBD1, a call that lacks DNA to check it against. The CDR3 extends over 16 amino acids. Germline CDR1 is SQVTM and CDR2 is ANQGSEA. Here the CDR3 reads CSVEGGDTRAVYGYTF.

This clonotype is classed as medium-sized (0.01 to 0.1%) by frequency. The chain is built from TRBV20-1 and TRBJ2-1; there is no DNA to check the TCRdb D call of TRBD2. The CDR3 consists of 15 residues. Germline CDR1 reads DFQATT; CDR2 reads SNEGSKA (reference sequence). CDR3 loop: CSARETGSGGNEQFF.

In terms of frequency, this clonotype is medium-sized. The genes are TRBV7-6 and TRBJ2-2; TCRdb gives TRBD2 as the D gene, but with no DNA this cannot be confirmed. Germline V gives CDR1 SGHVS, CDR2 FNYEAQ. The CDR3 contains 15 residues. The CDR3 loop reads CASSSGLAYTGELFF.

This clonotype ranks as medium-sized in terms of frequency. The rearrangement joins TRBV7-2 to TRBJ2-7; TCRdb calls TRBD1, which cannot be checked without DNA. This CDR3 contains 14 residues. Germline values: CDR1 SGHTA, CDR2 FQGNSA. The chain's CDR3 is CASSYYGGPYEQYF.

This clonotype shows up as medium-sized (0.01 to 0.1%) by frequency. The rearrangement links TRBV12-3 or TRBV12-4 to TRBJ1-1. The CDR3 is 14 residues long. This chain's CDR3 is CASSFGLKNTEAFF.

This clonotype is called medium-sized (0.01 to 0.1%) based on its frequency. The chain has TRBV9 and TRBJ2-1; TCRdb selects TRBD2, and the lack of DNA leaves this call unchecked. The CDR3 covers 19 residues. Germline assignment: CDR1 SGDLS and CDR2 YYNGEE. CDR3 region: CASSVTWRLAGVLDNEQFF. Variable domain in full (rest from reference TRBV9 and TRBJ2-1): DSGVTQTPKHLITATGQRVTLRCSPRSGDLSVYWYQQSLDQGLQFLIQYYNGEERAKGNILERFSAQQFPDLHSELNLSSLELGDSALYFCASSVTWRLAGVLDNEQFFGPGTRLTVL.

This clonotype is called medium-sized based on its frequency. The J gene is TRBJ2-2, the V gene TRBV28; TCRdb's D gene call, TRBD1, goes unchecked for lack of DNA. The length of the CDR3 is 15 residues. The germline V gene encodes CDR1 MDHEN and CDR2 SYDVKM. CDR3 sequence reads: CASSFEGAGTGELFF. Based on the CDR3 plus reference TRBV28 and TRBJ2-2, the full variable domain is DVKVTQSSRYLVKRTGEKVFLECVQDMDHENMFWYRQDPGLGLRLIYFSYDVKMKEKGDIPEGYSVSREKKERFSLILESASTNQTSMYLCASSFEGAGTGELFFGEGSRLTVL.

The chain combines TRBV6-6 with TRBJ2-5; TCRdb names TRBD1, which stays unverified in the absence of DNA. Germline lookup yields CDR1 MNHNY and CDR2 SVGAGI (reference sequence). The CDR3 extends over 14 amino acids. The CDR3 loop reads CASSPGQLQETQYF.

This clonotype is labeled medium-sized (0.01 to 0.1%) based on frequency. The V call is TRBV6-6, the J call TRBJ2-2. The CDR3 extends over 15 amino acids. Looked up from germline, CDR1 is MNHNY and CDR2 is SVGAGI (reference sequence). The CDR3: CASSYSNPNTGELFF.